The sequence of this T cell receptor beta chain was determined in a study of blood T cell repertoires in COVID-19 (dated by TCRdb to 2020 to 2021). Background on the whole study: Samples from collaborators originated in the United States, Italy and Spain and spanned both the acute and convalescent phases of COVID-19. The material from the prospective study consisted of cDNA or gDNA derived from T cells, B-cell-depleted T cells, or PBMCs. The dataset comprised deeply sampled blood TCRbeta repertoires from subjects exposed to, actively infected with, or recovered from COVID-19. The repertoires were made available in a free public database intended to serve as a resource for research on the immune response to SARS-CoV-2. The samples were drawn from the first 160 participants of the ongoing ImmuneRACE study and from 950 to 1,500 subjects provided by 6 global collaborators. Sample metadata almost always included a de-identified subject ID, COVID-19 status, age in years and sex. HLA class I and class II types, where available, came from metadata supplied by the sample provider rather than from assay-based typing.

The immunoSEQ Assay, a bias-controlled multiplex PCR, was used to amplify TCRbeta CDR3 regions from genomic DNA. The study's processing was this. The number of nucleated cells in each sample was estimated from the amplification of reference gene primers within the assay. To quantify the absolute abundance of each unique TCRbeta CDR3 rearrangement, sequence reads were collapsed and filtered. For each sample, productive Simpson clonality was calculated as the square root of Simpson's diversity index over productive rearrangements. TCRdb mirrors the immuneACCESS table, restricted to in-frame sequences. Some clones are absent from its copies; in checked studies, under half trace to an unresolved V gene, and the reason for the others is unknown. That table supplies the V and J calls and clone size; D and trimming were determined from the DNA. This sample holds more than 65,000 clones; around 79% were observed only once. The ten largest clonotypes hold approximately 17% of the sample.

The germline V gene yields MNHEY for CDR1 and SVGAGI for CDR2. Including the terminal cysteine and phenylalanine, the CDR3 comprises 14 residues. The CDR3 DNA has 42 bases and is translated from base 1. After removal of 8 bases from V and 5 bases from J, the junction retains 6 bases not matched to a gene. Points the paper makes about the study in general: How much clinical and demographic metadata was included differed by source and by participant, and the metadata was provided uncurated.

About this clone itself: The specificity of this receptor is unknown. Base qualities are missing; no much larger clone stands one base away.

Each collaborating institution followed its own protocols to collect whole blood in K2EDTA tubes. For TCRbeta analysis, collaborators shipped samples in one of three forms: frozen whole blood, isolated PBMCs, or DNA extracted from either of those sample types. The sequenced sample consisted of peripheral blood. Recombination connected TRBV6-5 to TRBJ2-2, with 9 middle bases fitting TRBD1. The source of this sequence is a man in his sixties with acute or convalescent COVID-19. The sequenced DNA: TGTGCCAGCGCGGGACAGGGTCGGACCGGGGAGCTGTTTTTT. This encodes CASAGQGRTGELFF.